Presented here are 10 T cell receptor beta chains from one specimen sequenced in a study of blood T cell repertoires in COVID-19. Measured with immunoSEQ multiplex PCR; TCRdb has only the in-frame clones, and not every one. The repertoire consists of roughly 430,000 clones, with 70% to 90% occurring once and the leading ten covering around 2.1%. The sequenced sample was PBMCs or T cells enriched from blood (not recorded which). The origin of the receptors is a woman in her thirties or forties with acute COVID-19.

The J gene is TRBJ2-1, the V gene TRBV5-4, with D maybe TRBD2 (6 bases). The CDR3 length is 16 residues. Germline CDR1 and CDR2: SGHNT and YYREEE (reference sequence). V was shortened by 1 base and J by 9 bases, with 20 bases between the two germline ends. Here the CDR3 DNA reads TGTGCCAGCAGCTTGTATGCGGGGCCTGGCCCTAGTGAGCAGTTCTTC. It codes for CASSLYAGPGPSEQFF.

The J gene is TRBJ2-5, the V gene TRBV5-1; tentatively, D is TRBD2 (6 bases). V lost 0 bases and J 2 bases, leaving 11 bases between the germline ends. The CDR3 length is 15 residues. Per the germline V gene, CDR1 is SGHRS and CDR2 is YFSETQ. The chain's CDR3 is CASSLAGVRQETQYF. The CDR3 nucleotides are TGCGCCAGCAGCTTGGCGGGGGTGAGGCAAGAGACCCAGTACTTC.

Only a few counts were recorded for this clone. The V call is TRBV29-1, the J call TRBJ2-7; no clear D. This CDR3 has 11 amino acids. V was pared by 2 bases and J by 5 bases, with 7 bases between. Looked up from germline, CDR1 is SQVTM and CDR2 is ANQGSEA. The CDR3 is CSVESVDEQYF. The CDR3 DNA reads TGCAGCGTTGAATCCGTCGACGAGCAGTACTTC.

As DNA, the CDR3 is TGTGCCAGCAGCTTTATAGCGGAGGACACAGATACGCAGTATTTT. Its translation: CASSFIAEDTDTQYF. The V call is TRBV7-9, the J call TRBJ2-3, with D possibly TRBD2 on 6 matching bases. Looked up from germline, CDR1 is SEHNR and CDR2 is FQNEAQ (reference sequence). V was cut by 3 bases and J by 2 bases, with 12 bases left in between. There are 15 residues in the CDR3.

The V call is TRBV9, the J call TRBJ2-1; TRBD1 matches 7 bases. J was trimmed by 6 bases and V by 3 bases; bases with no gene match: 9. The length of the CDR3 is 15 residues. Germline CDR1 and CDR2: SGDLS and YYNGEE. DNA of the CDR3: TGTGCCAGCAGCGCATCCGGGACAGTGGTCAATGAGCAGTTCTTC. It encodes CASSASGTVVNEQFF.

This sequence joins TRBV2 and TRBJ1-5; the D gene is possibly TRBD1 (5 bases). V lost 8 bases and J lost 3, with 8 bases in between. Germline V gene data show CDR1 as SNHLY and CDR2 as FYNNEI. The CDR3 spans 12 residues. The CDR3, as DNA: TGTGCCAGCCGACAGCCCAATCAGCCCCAGCATTTT. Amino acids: CASRQPNQPQHF.

Here the CDR3 reads CASSEEQGALNTEAFF. The CDR3 DNA is TGTGCCAGCAGTGAAGAGCAGGGCGCACTGAACACTGAAGCTTTCTTT. J is TRBJ1-1 and V is TRBV6-1, with TRBD1 as a possible D gene (5 bases). Germline V gene data show CDR1 as MNHNS and CDR2 as SASEGT. The CDR3 extends over 16 amino acids. V gave up 1 base and J gave up 0 bases, with 12 bases separating them.

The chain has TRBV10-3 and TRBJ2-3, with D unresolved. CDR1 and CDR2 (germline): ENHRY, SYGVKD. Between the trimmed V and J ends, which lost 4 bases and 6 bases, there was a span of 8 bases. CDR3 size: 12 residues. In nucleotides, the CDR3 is TGTGCCATCAGTGCGTTAGCTGATACGCAGTATTTT. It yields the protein CAISALADTQYF.

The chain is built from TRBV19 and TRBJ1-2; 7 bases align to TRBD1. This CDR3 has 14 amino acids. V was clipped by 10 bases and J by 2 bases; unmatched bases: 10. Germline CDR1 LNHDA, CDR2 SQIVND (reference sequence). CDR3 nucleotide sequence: TGTGCCACCAACGACGACAGGGCCAACTATGGCTACACCTTC. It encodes CATNDDRANYGYTF.

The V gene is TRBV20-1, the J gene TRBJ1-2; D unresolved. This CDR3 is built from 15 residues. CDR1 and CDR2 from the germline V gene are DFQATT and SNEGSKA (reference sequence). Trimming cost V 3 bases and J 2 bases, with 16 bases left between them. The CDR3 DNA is TGCAGTGCTAGTATCTCGGGTTACTCAAACTATGGCTACACCTTC. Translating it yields CSASISGYSNYGYTF.